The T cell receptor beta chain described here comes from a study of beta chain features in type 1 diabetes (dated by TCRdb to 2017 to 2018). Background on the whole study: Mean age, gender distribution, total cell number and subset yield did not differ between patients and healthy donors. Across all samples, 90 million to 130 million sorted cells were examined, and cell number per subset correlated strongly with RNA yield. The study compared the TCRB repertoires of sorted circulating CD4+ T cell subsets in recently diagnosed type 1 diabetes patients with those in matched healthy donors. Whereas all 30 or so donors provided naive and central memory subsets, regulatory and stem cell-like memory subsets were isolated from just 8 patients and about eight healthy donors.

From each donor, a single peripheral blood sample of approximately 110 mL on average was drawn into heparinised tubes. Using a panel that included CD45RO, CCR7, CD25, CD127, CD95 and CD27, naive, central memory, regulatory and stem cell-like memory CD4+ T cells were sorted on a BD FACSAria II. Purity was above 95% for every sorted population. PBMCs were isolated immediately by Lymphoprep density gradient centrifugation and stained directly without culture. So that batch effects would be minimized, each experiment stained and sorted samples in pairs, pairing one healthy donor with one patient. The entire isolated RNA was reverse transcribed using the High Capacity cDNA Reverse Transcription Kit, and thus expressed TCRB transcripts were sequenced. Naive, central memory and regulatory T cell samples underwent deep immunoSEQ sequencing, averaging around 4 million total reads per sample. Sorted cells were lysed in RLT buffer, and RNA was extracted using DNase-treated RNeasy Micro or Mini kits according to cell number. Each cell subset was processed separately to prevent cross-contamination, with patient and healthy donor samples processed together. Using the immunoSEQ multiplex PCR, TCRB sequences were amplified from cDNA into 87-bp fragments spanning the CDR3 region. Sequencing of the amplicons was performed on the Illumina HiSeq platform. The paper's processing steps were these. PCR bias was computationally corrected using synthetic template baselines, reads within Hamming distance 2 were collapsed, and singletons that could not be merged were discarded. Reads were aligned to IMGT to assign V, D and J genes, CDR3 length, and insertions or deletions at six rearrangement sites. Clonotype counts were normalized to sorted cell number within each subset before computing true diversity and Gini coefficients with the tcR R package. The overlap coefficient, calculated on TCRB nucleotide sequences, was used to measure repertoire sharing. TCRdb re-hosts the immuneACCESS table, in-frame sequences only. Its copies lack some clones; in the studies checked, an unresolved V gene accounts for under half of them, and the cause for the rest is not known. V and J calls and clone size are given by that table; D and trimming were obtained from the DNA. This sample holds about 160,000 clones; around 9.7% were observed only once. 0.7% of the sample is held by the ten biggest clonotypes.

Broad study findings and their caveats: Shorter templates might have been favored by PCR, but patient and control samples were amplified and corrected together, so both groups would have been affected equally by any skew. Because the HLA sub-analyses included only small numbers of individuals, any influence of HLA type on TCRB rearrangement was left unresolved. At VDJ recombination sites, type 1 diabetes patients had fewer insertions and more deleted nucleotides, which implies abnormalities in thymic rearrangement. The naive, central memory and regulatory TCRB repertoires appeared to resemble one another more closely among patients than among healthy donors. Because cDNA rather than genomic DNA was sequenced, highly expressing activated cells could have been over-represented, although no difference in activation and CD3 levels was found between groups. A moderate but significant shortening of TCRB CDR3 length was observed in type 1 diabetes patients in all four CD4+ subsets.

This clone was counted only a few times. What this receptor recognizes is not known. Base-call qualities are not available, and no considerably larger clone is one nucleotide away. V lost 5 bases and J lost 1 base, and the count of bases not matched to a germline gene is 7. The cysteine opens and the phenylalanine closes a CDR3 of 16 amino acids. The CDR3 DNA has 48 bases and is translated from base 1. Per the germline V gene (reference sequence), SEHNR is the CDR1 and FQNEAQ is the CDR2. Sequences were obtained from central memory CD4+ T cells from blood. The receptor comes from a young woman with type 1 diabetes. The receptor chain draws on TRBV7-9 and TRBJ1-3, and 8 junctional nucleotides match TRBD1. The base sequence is TGTGCCAGCAGCCCGCGACAGGGGATGTCTGGAAACACCATATATTTT. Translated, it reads CASSPRQGMSGNTIYF. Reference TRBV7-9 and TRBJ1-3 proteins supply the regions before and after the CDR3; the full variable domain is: DTGVSQNPRHKITKRGQNVTFRCDPISEHNRLYWYRQTLGQGPEFLTYFQNEAQLEKSRLLSDRFSAERPKGSFSTLEIQRTEQGDSAMYLCASSPRQGMSGNTIYFGEGSWLTVV.